Reported below is one TCR beta chain. The sample belongs to a study of control samples from healthy donors and cancer patients. The germline V gene encodes CDR1 MDHEN and CDR2 SYDVKM. V shed 6 bases and J 7 bases; nucleotides not matched to a gene: 11. The CDR3 is 16 amino acids. Sequencing used immunoSEQ multiplex PCR; TCRdb keeps in-frame clones, though not all of them. The sample includes about 270,000 clones, roughly 87% seen only once; the top ten take 13%. The rearrangement links TRBV28 to TRBJ1-5; 11 nucleotides agree with TRBD1. Source material: PBMCs. The TCR was taken from a woman aged 55 to 70 with lung cancer. CDR3 sequence: CASRTGTGGSGQPQHF. The CDR3 DNA follows: TGTGCCAGCAGAACCGGGACAGGGGGATCCGGACAGCCCCAGCATTTT.